A selection of T cell receptor beta chains follows, all from one sample in a study of blood T cell repertoires in COVID-19. Only in-frame clones appear in the TCRdb table, and some are missing; sequencing was by immunoSEQ multiplex PCR. The sample includes 350,000 to 550,000 clones, approximately 92% of them seen just once. The sample taken for sequencing was PBMCs or T cells enriched from blood (not recorded which). The receptors were gathered from a man younger than 40 who had recovered from COVID-19. Each CDR3 is given with its conserved first and last residue. D genes are given only for firm matches. The size entry is marked missing in some rows and otherwise reads once, few, many or a size class.

>TRBV28|NA|TRBJ1-2|NA
CASSFQSYGYTF
TGTGCCAGCAGTTTTCAGTCCTATGGCTACACCTTC
>TRBV28|NA|TRBJ2-7|NA
CASSPQGRNYEQYF
TGTGCCAGCAGCCCTCAGGGCAGGAACTACGAGCAGTACTTC
>TRBV21-1|NA|TRBJ2-5|NA
CASSKNQQGLKTQYF
TGTGCCAGCAGCAAAAACCAACAGGGTTTGAAGACCCAGTACTTC
>TRBV18|NA|TRBJ2-7|TRBD1
CASSSPGQGDYEQYF
TGTGCCAGCTCATCCCCGGGACAGGGAGACTACGAGCAGTACTTC
>TRBV28|NA|TRBJ2-7|TRBD1
CATRDRGFEQYF
TGTGCCACCCGGGACAGGGGGTTCGAGCAGTACTTC
>TRBV18|NA|TRBJ1-2|NA
CASSPREKDYGYTF
TGTGCCAGCTCACCGCGGGAAAAGGACTATGGCTACACCTTC
>TRBV12-3/TRBV12-4|NA|TRBJ2-1|NA
CASSLLGDEQFF
TGTGCCAGCAGTTTATTGGGAGATGAGCAGTTCTTC
>TRBV12-3/TRBV12-4|NA|TRBJ2-5|TRBD2
CASGGGQETQYF
TGTGCTTCGGGCGGGGGGCAAGAGACCCAGTACTTC
>TRBV6-6|NA|TRBJ1-1|NA
CASRQGVTEAFF
TGTGCCAGCAGGCAAGGGGTCACTGAAGCTTTCTTT
>TRBV11-2|once|TRBJ1-2|TRBD1
CASSLATGTGYTF
TGTGCCAGCAGCTTAGCGACAGGGACTGGCTACACCTTC
>TRBV7-6|NA|TRBJ2-7|TRBD2
CASSLDRAGGPEQYF
TGTGCCAGCAGCTTAGATAGAGCGGGAGGGCCCGAGCAGTACTTC
>TRBV28|NA|TRBJ1-2|NA
CASSLEQTLLGYTF
TGTGCCAGCAGTTTAGAACAGACCCTCTTAGGCTACACCTTC
>TRBV6-5|NA|TRBJ1-2|NA
CASSLSGPRGGGYTF
TGTGCCAGCAGTCTCTCCGGTCCGCGGGGCGGTGGCTACACCTTC
>TRBV5-6|NA|TRBJ1-5|TRBD1
CASSSTGTGDPYQPQHF
TGTGCCAGCAGCTCAACCGGGACAGGGGACCCCTATCAGCCCCAGCATTTT
>TRBV24-1|NA|TRBJ2-2|NA
CATSDPRQGGTGELFF
TGTGCCACCAGTGATCCCAGACAGGGAGGCACCGGGGAGCTGTTTTTT